This T cell receptor (beta chain) was captured by sequencing in a study of CD8 T cells in ankylosing spondylitis. General study points: A TCR beta motif made of about 8 highly homologous variants seemed typical of ankylosing spondylitis blood. Some motif variants were previously reported in reactive arthritis synovial fluid and blood.

This clonotype has a handful of counts. Its matching antigen is unknown. Via MiXCR, TCRdb re-called the 5' RACE reads, giving one row per CDR3 protein. The data contain just under 550,000 distinct CDR3 sequences, roughly 13% of them seen just once; the ten biggest clones take up nearly 7%. This CDR3 comprises 15 residues. The V segment lost 2 bases and the J segment 2 bases; nucleotides outside the gene matches: 2. The V gene is TRBV12-3 or TRBV12-4, the J gene TRBJ2-5, with 10 bases lining up with TRBD2. Sequencing was carried out using blood, either unsorted or a sorted T cell fraction (not recorded which). This receptor was identified in a male donor with ankylosing spondylitis. The CDR3, as DNA: TGTGCCAGCAGTTTACGACTAGCGGGTCAAGAGACCCAGTACTTC. It encodes CASSLRLAGQETQYF.